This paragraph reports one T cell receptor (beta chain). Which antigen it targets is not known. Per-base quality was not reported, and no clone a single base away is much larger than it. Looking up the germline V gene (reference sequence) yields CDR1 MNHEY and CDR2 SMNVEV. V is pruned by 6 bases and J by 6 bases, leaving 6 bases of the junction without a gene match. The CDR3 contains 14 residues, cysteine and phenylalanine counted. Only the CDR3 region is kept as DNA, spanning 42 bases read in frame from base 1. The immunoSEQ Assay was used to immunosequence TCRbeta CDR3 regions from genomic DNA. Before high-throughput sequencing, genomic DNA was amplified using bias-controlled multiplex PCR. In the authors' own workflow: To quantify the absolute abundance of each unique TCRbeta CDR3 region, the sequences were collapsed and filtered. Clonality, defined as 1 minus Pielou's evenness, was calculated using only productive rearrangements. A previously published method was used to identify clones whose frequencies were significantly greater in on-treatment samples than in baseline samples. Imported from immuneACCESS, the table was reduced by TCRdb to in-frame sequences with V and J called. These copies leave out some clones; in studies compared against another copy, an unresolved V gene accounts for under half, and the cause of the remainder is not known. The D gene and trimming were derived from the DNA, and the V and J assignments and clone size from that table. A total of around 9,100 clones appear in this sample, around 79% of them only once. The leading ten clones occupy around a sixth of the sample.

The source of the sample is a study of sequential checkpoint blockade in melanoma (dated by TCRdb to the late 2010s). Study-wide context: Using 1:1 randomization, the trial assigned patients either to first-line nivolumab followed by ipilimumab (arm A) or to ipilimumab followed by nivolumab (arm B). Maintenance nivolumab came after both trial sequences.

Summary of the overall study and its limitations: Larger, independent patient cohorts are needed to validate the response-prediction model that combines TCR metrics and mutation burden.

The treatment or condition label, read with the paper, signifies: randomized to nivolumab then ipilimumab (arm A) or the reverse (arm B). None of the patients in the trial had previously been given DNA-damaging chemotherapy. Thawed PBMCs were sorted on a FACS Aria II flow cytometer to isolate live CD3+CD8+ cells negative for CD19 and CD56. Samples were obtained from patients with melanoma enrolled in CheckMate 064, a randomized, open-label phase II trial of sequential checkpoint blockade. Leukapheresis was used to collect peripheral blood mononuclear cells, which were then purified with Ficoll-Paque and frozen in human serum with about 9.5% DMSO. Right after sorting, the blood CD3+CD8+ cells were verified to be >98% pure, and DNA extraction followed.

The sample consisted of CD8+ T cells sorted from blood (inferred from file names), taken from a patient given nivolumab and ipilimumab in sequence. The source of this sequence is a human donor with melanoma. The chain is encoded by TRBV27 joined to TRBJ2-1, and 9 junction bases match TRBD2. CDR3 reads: CASRWAGGFNEQFF. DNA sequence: TGTGCCAGCAGGTGGGCGGGAGGGTTCAATGAGCAGTTCTTC.